This T cell receptor beta chain stems from a study of regulatory T cells in long-lasting Graves disease. The wider study: The term persistent Graves' disease signified upward of 5 years on antithyroid drugs with positive TSH receptor antibodies. Overall study findings and caveats: The researchers studied only peripheral blood, not thyroid tissue. TRBV28, TRBJ1-2 and TRBJ2-5 were favored in persistent disease.

For TCR beta, libraries came from iRepertoire HTBI primers and Arm-PCR of CDR3 regions. TCRdb recomputed calls from the multiplex PCR reads with MiXCR, one row per CDR3 protein. The sample gives roughly 430,000 distinct CDR3 sequences, roughly 21% of which show up once; roughly an eighth is in the top ten. Time point reported: persistent/refractory GD, antithyroid drugs over 5 years with positive TRAb. Extracted PBMC RNA gave rise to the TCR library. The length of the CDR3 is 14 residues. Germline V gene data show CDR1 as SEHNR and CDR2 as FQNEAQ (reference sequence). The V and J ends lost 0 bases and 11 bases, in that order; junction bases with no gene match: 7. In the case of this clonotype: Antigen: not known.

The TCR was taken from a female donor with Graves disease. The rearrangement links TRBV7-9 to TRBJ1-1; TRBD1 aligns across 9 bases. Material: peripheral blood mononuclear cells (PBMCs), obtained when the disease was refractory, from a patient treated with antithyroid drugs. The DNA for the CDR3 is TGTGCCAGCAGCTTAGCTAATGGACAGGGGTTTGCTTTCTTT. This translates into CASSLANGQGFAFF.